The rows below give T cell receptor beta chains drawn from one sample of a study of a mutant IDH1 vaccine in newly diagnosed glioma. These receptors lack a known antigen. Generated by immunoSEQ multiplex PCR, the TCRdb table keeps only in-frame clones and is missing some. The sample shows some 40,000 clones, over 70% of them seen only once. This material consisted of peripheral blood mononuclear cells (PBMCs), taken from a glioma patient whose treatment included an IDH1 peptide vaccine. The receptor set was obtained from a woman in her twenties or thirties with glioma. Some clones in this sample may be carry-over from other donors' samples. Both conserved end residues are part of each CDR3.

TRBJ2-1	TRBV7-8	15	CASSSSGRALGEQFF
TRBJ1-2	TRBV30	13	CAWRTGGGYGYTF
TRBJ1-1	TRBV6-1	15	CASTGGRGPITEAFF
TRBJ1-2	TRBV19	15	CASSIQGVAFNGYTF
TRBJ2-7	TRBV7-9	16	CASSLLRWDSLYEQYF
TRBJ2-2	TRBV10-3	11	CATTKDGELFF
TRBJ1-2	TRBV19	13	CASSSGSFGGYTF
TRBJ1-4	TRBV12-5	16	CASGLVLPLGQEKLFF
TRBJ2-4	TRBV7-8	14	CASSSPLAKNIQYF
TRBJ2-5	TRBV29-1	13	CSGDRGSQETQYF
TRBJ2-1	TRBV6-5	13	CASTPGGWTEQFF
TRBJ1-1	TRBV4-2	13	CASSQVGQLEAFF
TRBJ1-2	TRBV10-2	15	CASSALSGGGYGYTF
TRBJ2-5	TRBV28	12	CASRKQTETQYF
TRBJ2-7	TRBV6-6	14	CASSAGTPSDEQYF
TRBJ1-1	TRBV14	14	CASSQDALYTEAFF
TRBJ2-5	TRBV2	15	CASSYTSGLQETQYF
TRBJ2-7	TRBV4-1	13	CASSQAWGHEQYF
TRBJ1-1	TRBV11-3	14	CASSWTKGNTEAFF
TRBJ1-1	TRBV5-6	15	CASSRTGHSNTEAFF
TRBJ2-3	TRBV5-4	16	CASSLGAGGPGDTQYF
TRBJ1-5	TRBV6-5	13	CASSSLLRQPQHF
TRBJ1-2	TRBV6-5	16	CASSYGVGRDYYGYTF
TRBJ1-2	TRBV5-6	14	CASSAYGFNYGYTF
TRBJ2-7	TRBV27	16	CASSLGGSGRAYEQYF
TRBJ1-3	TRBV7-2	15	CASSFSQGPGNTIYF
TRBJ1-3	TRBV7-8	18	CASSLAARTGSSGNTIYF
TRBJ2-2	TRBV11-3	14	CATGRGFVPGELFF
TRBJ2-1	TRBV15	16	CATSRDRIAGGNEQFF
TRBJ2-5	TRBV7-7	15	CASSPGTSGTETQYF
TRBJ1-1	TRBV30	13	CAWSVGAYTEAFF
TRBJ2-2	TRBV9	14	CASRGGVETGELFF
TRBJ2-6	TRBV5-1	15	CASSYRVGGANVLTF
TRBJ2-5	TRBV7-8	15	CASSLTGLAEETQYF
TRBJ1-1	TRBV18	14	CASSRDRMNTEAFF
TRBJ2-3	TRBV10-1	17	CASSESLEGKGRHTQYF
TRBJ2-7	TRBV11-3	13	CASSLGRTYEQYF
TRBJ2-2	TRBV30	14	CAWSVGGFAGELFF
TRBJ2-7	TRBV18	15	CASSRTSGGSYEQYF
TRBJ1-1	TRBV19	13	CASGPNGNTEAFF
TRBJ2-3	TRBV6-5	15	CASSRISRFTDTQYF
TRBJ2-1	TRBV11-2	13	CASSPDRGLEQFF
TRBJ1-5	TRBV5-1	13	CASSLTGYQPQHF
TRBJ2-1	TRBV29-1	10	CSVVGDEQFF
TRBJ2-2	TRBV5-1	13	CASSWTRAGELFF
TRBJ1-2	TRBV6-1	10	CALPPCGYTF
TRBJ1-3	TRBV6-5	14	CASSYRRGRNTIYF
TRBJ2-1	TRBV11-1	12	CASSPAGNEQFF
TRBJ2-1	TRBV18	15	CASSPRAADYNEQFF
TRBJ1-2	TRBV27	13	CASSNRGFYGYTF
TRBJ2-4	TRBV4-1	15	CASSQEGRESNIQYF
TRBJ2-1	TRBV10-3	11	CAISDRGEQFF
TRBJ1-2	TRBV6-5	14	CASSYSPHNYGYTF
TRBJ2-1	TRBV7-6	16	CASSLAVPTDDNEQFF
TRBJ2-2	TRBV13	11	CASSLSGELFF